This record concerns one TCR beta chain sequence. Germline V lookup: CDR1 MNHNS, CDR2 SASEGT. The V segment lost 6 bases and the J segment 9 bases; nucleotides outside the gene matches: 10. CDR3 size: 13 residues. Sequenced by immunoSEQ multiplex PCR; TCRdb stores in-frame clones only, minus some. The sample lists over a million clones; about 74% were seen once. The entry originates in a study of shared clonotypes between healthy human individuals. Study overall: Ranging from 18 to 49 in age, donors were a couple of women and three men.

This chain uses TRBV6-1 with TRBJ1-2; 7 bases are a match to TRBD1. Sequencing input: memory CD4+ T cells sorted from blood. Subset denoted: CD45RA-negative fraction. The clonotype comes from a young man in good health. The CDR3 DNA is TGTGCCAGCAGCACAGGGGTAACTATTCGCTACACCTTC. Protein product: CASSTGVTIRYTF.